The 8 T cell receptor beta chains in this list originate from one sample, sequenced in a study of T cells in Graves' hyperthyroidism and ophthalmopathy. The CDR3 regions of TCR beta were amplified from RNA transcripts. TCR CDR3 underwent first-round RT-PCR with the HTBI primer set. TCRdb passed the multiplex PCR reads through MiXCR, listing each CDR3 protein once. The sample contains approximately 510,000 distinct CDR3 sequences, less than 25% of which appear only once. The specimen was blood. The receptors stem from a man younger than 30 with Graves' hyperthyroidism.

A word on this clonotype: One junction end does not reproduce the germline sequence, and a read error may be involved. This chain joins TRBV6-1 and TRBJ2-7; D uncertain. Germline V gene lookup returns CDR1 MNHNS and CDR2 SASEGT. The CDR3 extends over 12 amino acids. In nucleotides, the CDR3 is TGTGCCAGCAGTGTCACTGCCTACGATCAGTACTTC. Its translation is CASSVTAYDQYF.

The chain couples TRBV28 to TRBJ1-5, with TRBD1 matching over 7 bases. From germline, CDR1 is MDHEN and CDR2 SYDVKM. This CDR3 comprises 14 residues. V was pared by 0 bases and J by 7 bases, with 3 bases of the junction left unmatched. CDR3 in amino acids: CASSLWTGQQPQHF. The CDR3 DNA is TGTGCCAGCAGTTTATGGACAGGGCAACAGCCCCAGCATTTT.

This clonotype has ten or more counts. The chain uses TRBV10-2 and TRBJ2-5; D could derive from TRBD1 or TRBD2 (5 bases each). Germline loops: CDR1 WSHSY, CDR2 SAAADI. With 6 bases removed from V and 5 bases from J, the gap between germline ends came to 13 bases. There are 13 residues in the CDR3. CDR3 sequence reads: CASRRGRWETQYF. CDR3 sequence (DNA): TGCGCCAGCAGGAGGGGAAGGTGGGAGACCCAGTACTTC.

This clonotype was seen ten or more times. This rearrangement joins TRBV28 to TRBJ2-5; D may correspond to TRBD1 or TRBD2 (6 bases each). The CDR3 has 13 amino acids. CDR1 and CDR2 from the germline V gene are MDHEN and SYDVKM. Trimming removed 6 bases at V and 2 bases at J, with 10 bases between. The CDR3 spells CASRKGGQETQYF. CDR3 DNA: TGTGCCAGCAGGAAAGGGGGGCAAGAGACCCAGTACTTC.

This clonotype was seen a handful of times. The V and J genes are TRBV6-1 and TRBJ1-1, with a weak D call TRBD1 (6 bases). Germline values: CDR1 MNHNS, CDR2 SASEGT. Deletions cut 6 bases from V and 4 bases from J, with 15 bases between. The CDR3 totals 14 residues. For the CDR3, the DNA is TGTGCCAGCAGAGTCAGGGGCTGGGGCACTGAAGCTTTCTTT. This gives the protein CASRVRGWGTEAFF.

This clonotype was recorded many times. Mismatch with germline at one junction end may stem from a read error. J is TRBJ2-5 and V is TRBV27; 7 bases match TRBD1. This CDR3 is 14 amino acids long. The germline CDR1 and CDR2 sequences are MNHEY and SMNVEV (reference sequence). CDR3 nucleotides: TGTGCCAACAGTTCCTTCGACAGGGAAGAGACCCAGTACTTC. Its translation is CANSSFDREETQYF.

This clonotype occurred a few times. The chain uses TRBV5-6 and TRBJ2-7, with D uncertain. Germline V gene data show CDR1 as SGHDT and CDR2 as YYEEEE. V was trimmed by 3 bases and J by 0 bases, leaving 10 bases between them. This CDR3 has 14 residues. The DNA for the CDR3 is TGTGCCAGCAGCTACCAACAGTACTCCTACGAGCAGTACTTC. It specifies CASSYQQYSYEQYF.

This clonotype has more than one count but fewer than ten. The chain combines TRBV24-1 with TRBJ2-2; D possibly corresponds to TRBD2 (6 bases). Trimming left V 5 bases short and J 0 bases short, with 12 bases between. The CDR3 extends over 16 amino acids. CDR1 and CDR2 from the germline V gene are KGHDR and SFDVKD. This CDR3 reads CATSGWDSPNTGELFF. CDR3 DNA sequence: TGTGCCACCAGTGGCTGGGACTCTCCGAACACCGGGGAGCTGTTTTTT.